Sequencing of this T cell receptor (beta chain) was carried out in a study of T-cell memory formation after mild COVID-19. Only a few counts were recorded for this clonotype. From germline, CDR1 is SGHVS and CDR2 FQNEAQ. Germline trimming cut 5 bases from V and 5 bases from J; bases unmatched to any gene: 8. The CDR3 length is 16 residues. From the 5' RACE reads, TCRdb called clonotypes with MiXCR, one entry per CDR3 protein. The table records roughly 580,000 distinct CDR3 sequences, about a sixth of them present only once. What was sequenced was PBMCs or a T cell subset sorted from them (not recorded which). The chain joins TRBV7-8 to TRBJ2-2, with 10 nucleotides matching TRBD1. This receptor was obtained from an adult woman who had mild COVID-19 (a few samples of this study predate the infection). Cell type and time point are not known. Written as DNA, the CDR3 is TGTGCCAGCAGCCCAGACAGGGGGCAGGAGACCGGGGAGCTGTTTTTT. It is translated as CASSPDRGQETGELFF.